This T cell receptor (beta chain) is drawn from a study of CD8 T cells in ankylosing spondylitis. The CDR3 is made up of 14 amino acids. Germline CDR1 and CDR2: DFQATT and SNEGSKA (reference sequence). V was trimmed by 2 bases and J by 1 base, leaving 8 bases between them. Remarks on this clonotype: Its antigen is currently unknown.

TCRdb re-called the 5' RACE reads through MiXCR, storing one row per CDR3 protein. The sample holds some 700,000 distinct CDR3 sequences, 15% to 20% seen once. Whole-study findings and limits: Seemingly distinctive of ankylosing spondylitis blood was a TCR beta motif formed by eight highly homologous variants.

What was sequenced was blood, either unsorted or a sorted T cell fraction (not recorded which). The clonotype was recovered from a male donor with ankylosing spondylitis. V usage is TRBV20-1 and J usage is TRBJ2-2; D is unresolved. CDR3 in amino acids: CSARPRQNTGELFF. DNA of the CDR3: TGCAGTGCTAGACCAAGACAGAACACCGGGGAGCTGTTTTTT.